Listed here are 6 T cell receptor beta chains from one sample, sequenced in a study of T cells in Graves' hyperthyroidism and ophthalmopathy. RNA transcripts gave rise to amplified TCR beta CDR3 regions. With the HTBI primer set, the TCR CDR3 went through a first round of RT-PCR. TCRdb re-analysed the multiplex PCR reads in MiXCR, keeping a single row per CDR3 protein. The sample shows almost 600,000 distinct CDR3 sequences, roughly 46% of them seen only once. Sequenced input: peripheral blood or thyroid tissue (not recorded which). Source of these receptors: a woman younger than 30 with Graves' hyperthyroidism.

The V call is TRBV5-6, the J call TRBJ1-3; D gene uncertain. Germline CDR1 is SGHDT and CDR2 is YYEEEE. Trimming took off 0 bases at V and 2 bases at J, with 6 bases between the two ends. This CDR3 has 14 amino acids. The CDR3 region is CASSLGYPGNTIYF. In DNA, the CDR3 is TGTGCCAGCAGCTTGGGTTACCCTGGAAACACCATATATTTT.

The rearrangement uses TRBV15 and TRBJ1-4; unclear D gene. V dropped 3 bases and J dropped 5 bases, with 16 bases sitting between them. Per the germline V gene, CDR1 is LNHNV and CDR2 is YYDKDF (reference sequence). This CDR3 has 16 residues. CDR3 sequence: CATSSPSGELNEKLFF. The CDR3 coding sequence is TGTGCCACCAGCAGCCCATCGGGCGAACTGAATGAAAAACTGTTTTTT.

This clonotype appeared many times. The V and J genes are TRBV12-5 and TRBJ1-5; D is undetermined. Trimming removed 7 bases at V and 9 bases at J, with 13 bases between. This CDR3 has 12 residues. CDR1 and CDR2 (germline): LGHNT, FRNRAP. The CDR3 DNA sequence: TGTGCTAGTGCCCTAGACCTACGGCCCCAGCATTTT. This translates into CASALDLRPQHF.

This clonotype came up a few times. V usage is TRBV12-3 or TRBV12-4 and J usage is TRBJ2-3, with D tentatively TRBD2 (6 bases). This CDR3 has 16 residues. Deletions cut 5 bases from V and 3 bases from J, with 18 bases between. The CDR3 loop is CASSSPGLGNTDTQYF. The CDR3 DNA follows: TGTGCCAGCAGTAGCCCGGGACTCGGGAATACAGATACGCAGTATTTT.

In its sample, this clonotype was seen a few times. The rearrangement uses TRBV6-2 or TRBV6-3 and TRBJ2-3; D ambiguous. V was cut by 6 bases and J by 0 bases, with 7 bases left in between. CDR1 and CDR2 from the germline V gene are MNHEY and SVGEGT. This CDR3 has 13 residues. CDR3 sequence reads: CASSPKSTDTQYF. Here the CDR3 DNA reads TGTGCCAGCAGCCCGAAGAGCACAGATACGCAGTATTTT.

This clonotype was seen only once. V and J are TRBV2 and TRBJ2-7; D may be TRBD2 (6 bases). Germline loops: CDR1 SNHLY, CDR2 FYNNEI. The V gene lost 3 bases and the J gene lost 0 bases, with 12 bases spanning the gap. CDR3 length equals 15 residues. CDR3 sequence: CASSDRGADSYEQYF. The CDR3, as DNA: TGTGCCAGCAGTGACCGCGGGGCAGACTCCTACGAGCAGTACTTC.